This TCR beta chain is drawn from a study of T cell repertoires in cytomegalovirus infection. Study at large: CMV infection and matching HLA type were both indicated by public TCR beta signatures.

TCRdb recomputed calls from the reads with MiXCR, one row per CDR3 protein. Of under 150,000 distinct CDR3 sequences detected, roughly 9% appear once; the ten largest clones hold roughly a tenth. This clonotype was observed many times. Its antigen is as yet unknown. The CDR3 covers 16 residues. V was cut by 5 bases and J by 0 bases, with 15 bases left in between. Germline V CDR1 and CDR2: SGHKS, YYEKEE (reference sequence). Study conclusions and caveats: HLA-C-restricted CMV clonotypes gave the most frequent clonotype in two of eight donors. Public TCR beta family frequency separated CMV-and-HLA carriers, including in an independent cohort.

This clonotype was obtained from a human donor in good health (CMV status not recorded). Some clones in this sample may be carry-over from other donors' samples. The sample taken for sequencing was PBMCs. The gene calls are TRBV5-5 and TRBJ1-5; TRBD1 is a possible D gene (6 bases). The CDR3 is CASSWTVDASNQPQHF. CDR3 coding DNA: TGTGCCAGCAGTTGGACAGTTGACGCTAGCAATCAGCCCCAGCATTTT.